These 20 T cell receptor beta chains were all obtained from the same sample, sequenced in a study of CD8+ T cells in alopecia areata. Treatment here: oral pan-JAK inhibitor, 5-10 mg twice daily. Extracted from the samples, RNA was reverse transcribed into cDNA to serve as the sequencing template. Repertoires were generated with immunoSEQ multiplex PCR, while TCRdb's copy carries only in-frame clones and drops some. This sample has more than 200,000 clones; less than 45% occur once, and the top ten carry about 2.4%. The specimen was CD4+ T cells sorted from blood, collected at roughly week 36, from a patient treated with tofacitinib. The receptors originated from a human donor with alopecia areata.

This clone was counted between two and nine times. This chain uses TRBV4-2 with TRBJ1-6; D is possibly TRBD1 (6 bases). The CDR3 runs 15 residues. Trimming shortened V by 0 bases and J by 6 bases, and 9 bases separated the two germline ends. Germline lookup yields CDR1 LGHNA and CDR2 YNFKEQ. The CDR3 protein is CASSQEGRGNSPLHF. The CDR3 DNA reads TGTGCCAGCAGCCAAGAAGGCAGGGGTAATTCACCCCTCCACTTT.

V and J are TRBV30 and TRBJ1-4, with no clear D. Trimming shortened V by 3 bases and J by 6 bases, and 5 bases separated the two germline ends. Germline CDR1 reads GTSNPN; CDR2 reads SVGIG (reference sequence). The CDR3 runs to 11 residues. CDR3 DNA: TGTGCCTGGAGGTTGGATGAAAAACTGTTTTTT. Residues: CAWRLDEKLFF.

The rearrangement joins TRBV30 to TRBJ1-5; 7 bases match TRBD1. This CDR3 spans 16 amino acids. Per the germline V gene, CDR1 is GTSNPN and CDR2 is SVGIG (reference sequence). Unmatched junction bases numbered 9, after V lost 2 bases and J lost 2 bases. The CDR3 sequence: CAWSLSGGDGNQPQHF. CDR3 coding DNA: TGTGCCTGGAGTCTTTCAGGGGGAGATGGCAATCAGCCCCAGCATTTT.

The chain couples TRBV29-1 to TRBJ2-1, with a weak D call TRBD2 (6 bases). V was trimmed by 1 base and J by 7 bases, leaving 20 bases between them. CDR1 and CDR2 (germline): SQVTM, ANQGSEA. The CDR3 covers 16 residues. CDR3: CSVEAMDYIRTNEQFF. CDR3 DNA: TGCAGCGTTGAAGCTATGGACTATATTAGAACGAATGAGCAGTTCTTC.

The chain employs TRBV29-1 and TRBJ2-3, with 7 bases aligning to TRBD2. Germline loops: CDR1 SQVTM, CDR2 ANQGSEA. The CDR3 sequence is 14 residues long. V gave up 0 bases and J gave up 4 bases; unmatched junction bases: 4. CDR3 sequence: CSVEEAGPADTQYF. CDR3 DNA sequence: TGCAGCGTTGAAGAAGCGGGGCCGGCAGATACGCAGTATTTT.

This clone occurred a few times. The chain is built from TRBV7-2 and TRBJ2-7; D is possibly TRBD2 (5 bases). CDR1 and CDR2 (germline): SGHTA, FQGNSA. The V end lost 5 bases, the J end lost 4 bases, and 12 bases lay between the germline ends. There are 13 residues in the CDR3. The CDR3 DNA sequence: TGTGCCAGCAGCCTCCAACGGGAATACGAGCAGTACTTC. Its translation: CASSLQREYEQYF.

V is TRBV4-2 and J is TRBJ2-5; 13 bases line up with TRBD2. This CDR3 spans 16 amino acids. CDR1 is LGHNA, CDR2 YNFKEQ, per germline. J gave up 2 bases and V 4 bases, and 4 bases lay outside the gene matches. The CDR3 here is CASSPGLAGSQETQYF. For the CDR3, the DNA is TGTGCCAGCAGCCCGGGACTAGCGGGGTCACAAGAGACCCAGTACTTC.

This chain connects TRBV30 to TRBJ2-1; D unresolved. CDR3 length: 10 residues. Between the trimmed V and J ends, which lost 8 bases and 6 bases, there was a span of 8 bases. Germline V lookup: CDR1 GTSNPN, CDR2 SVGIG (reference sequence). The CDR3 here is CAGLGNEQFF. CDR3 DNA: TGTGCCGGGCTCGGCAATGAGCAGTTCTTC.

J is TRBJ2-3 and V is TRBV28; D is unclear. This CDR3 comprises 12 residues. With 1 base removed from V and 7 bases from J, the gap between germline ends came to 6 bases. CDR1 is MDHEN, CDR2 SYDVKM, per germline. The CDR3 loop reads CASSLLGNTQYF. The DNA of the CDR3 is TGTGCCAGCAGTTTATTAGGGAATACGCAGTATTTT.

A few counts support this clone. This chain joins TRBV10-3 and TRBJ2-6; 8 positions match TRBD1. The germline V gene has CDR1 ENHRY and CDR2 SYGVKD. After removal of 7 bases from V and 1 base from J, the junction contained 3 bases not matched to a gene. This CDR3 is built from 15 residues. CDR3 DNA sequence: TGTGCCATCACGGGACAGGCATCTGGGGCCAACGTCCTGACTTTC. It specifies CAITGQASGANVLTF.

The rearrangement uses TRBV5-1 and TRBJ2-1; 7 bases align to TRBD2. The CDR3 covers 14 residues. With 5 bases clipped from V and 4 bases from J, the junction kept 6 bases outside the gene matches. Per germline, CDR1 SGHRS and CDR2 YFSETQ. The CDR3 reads CASRLSSGYNEQFF. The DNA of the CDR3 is TGCGCCAGCAGACTATCTAGCGGTTACAATGAGCAGTTCTTC.

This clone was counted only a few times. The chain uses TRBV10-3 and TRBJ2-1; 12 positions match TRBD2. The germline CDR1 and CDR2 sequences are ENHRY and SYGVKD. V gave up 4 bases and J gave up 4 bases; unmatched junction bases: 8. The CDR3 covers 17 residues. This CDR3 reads CAISARTSGTPYNEQFF. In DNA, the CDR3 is TGTGCCATCAGTGCCCGGACTAGCGGGACCCCTTACAATGAGCAGTTCTTC.

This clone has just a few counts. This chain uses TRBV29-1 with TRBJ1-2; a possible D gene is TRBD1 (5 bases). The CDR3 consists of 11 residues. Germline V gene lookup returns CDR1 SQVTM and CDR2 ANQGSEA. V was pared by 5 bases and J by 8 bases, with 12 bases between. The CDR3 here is CSVQGASGYTF. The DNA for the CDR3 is TGCAGCGTTCAAGGGGCGAGCGGCTACACCTTC.

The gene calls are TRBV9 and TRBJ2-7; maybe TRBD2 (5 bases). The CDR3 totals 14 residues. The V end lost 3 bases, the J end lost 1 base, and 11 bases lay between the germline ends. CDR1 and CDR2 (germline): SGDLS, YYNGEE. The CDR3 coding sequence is TGTGCCAGCAGCGCAGCAGCGGAGTCCTACGAGCAGTACTTC. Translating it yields CASSAAAESYEQYF.

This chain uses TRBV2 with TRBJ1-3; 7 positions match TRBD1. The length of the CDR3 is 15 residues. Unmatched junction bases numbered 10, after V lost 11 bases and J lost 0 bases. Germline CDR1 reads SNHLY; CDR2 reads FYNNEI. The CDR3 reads CAGGDRKHSGNTIYF. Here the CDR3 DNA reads TGTGCCGGCGGGGACAGAAAACACTCTGGAAACACCATATATTTT.

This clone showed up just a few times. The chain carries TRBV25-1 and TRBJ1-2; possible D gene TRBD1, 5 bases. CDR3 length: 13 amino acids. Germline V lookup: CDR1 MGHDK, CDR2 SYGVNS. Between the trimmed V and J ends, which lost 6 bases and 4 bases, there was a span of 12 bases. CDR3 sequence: CASSAQGGYGYTF. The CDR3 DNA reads TGTGCCAGCAGCGCTCAGGGAGGCTATGGCTACACCTTC.

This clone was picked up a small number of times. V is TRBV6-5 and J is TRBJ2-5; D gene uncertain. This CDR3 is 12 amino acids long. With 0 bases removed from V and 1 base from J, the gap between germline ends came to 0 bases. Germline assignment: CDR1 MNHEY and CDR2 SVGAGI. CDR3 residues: CASSYSQETQYF. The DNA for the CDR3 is TGTGCCAGCAGTTACTCCCAAGAGACCCAGTACTTC.

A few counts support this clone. CDR3 residues: CASSPGIQGTEAFF. The CDR3 DNA sequence: TGTGCCAGCTCACCCGGAATACAGGGTACTGAAGCTTTCTTT. The chain links TRBV18 to TRBJ1-1; TRBD1 is a possible D gene (6 bases). This CDR3 comprises 14 residues. V was clipped by 3 bases and J by 5 bases, with 13 bases between them. In germline, CDR1 is KGHSH, CDR2 LQKENI. The full variable domain, its missing parts supplied by reference TRBV18 and TRBJ1-1, is NAGVMQNPRHLVRRRGQEARLRCSPMKGHSHVYWYRQLPEEGLKFMVYLQKENIIDESGMPKERFSAEFPKEGPSILRIQQVVRGDSAAYFCASSPGIQGTEAFFGQGTRLTVV.

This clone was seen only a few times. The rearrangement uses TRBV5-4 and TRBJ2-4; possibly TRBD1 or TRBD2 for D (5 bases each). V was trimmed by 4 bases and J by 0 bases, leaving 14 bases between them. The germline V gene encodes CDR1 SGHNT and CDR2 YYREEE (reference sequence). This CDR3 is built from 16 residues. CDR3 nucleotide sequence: TGTGCCAGCAGCCTCAAGGGGCGGGTAGCCAAAAACATTCAGTACTTC. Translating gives CASSLKGRVAKNIQYF. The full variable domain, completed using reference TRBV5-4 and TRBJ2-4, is ETGVTQSPTHLIKTRGQQVTLRCSSQSGHNTVSWYQQALGQGPQFIFQYYREEENGRGNFPPRFSGLQFPNYSSELNVNALELDDSALYLCASSLKGRVAKNIQYFGAGTRLSVL.

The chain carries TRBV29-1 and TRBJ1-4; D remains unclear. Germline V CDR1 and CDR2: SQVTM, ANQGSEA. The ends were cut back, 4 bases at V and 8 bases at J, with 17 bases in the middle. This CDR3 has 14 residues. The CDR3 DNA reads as TGCAGCGTTGGCCCGGGAGCGGCTTCAGAAAAACTGTTTTTT. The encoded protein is CSVGPGAASEKLFF.